Below are 17 T cell receptor beta chains sequenced from a single sample in a study of blood T cell repertoires in COVID-19. Sequenced by immunoSEQ multiplex PCR; TCRdb stores in-frame clones only, minus some. The table lists around 370,000 clones, roughly 90% of them singletons. Sequenced: peripheral blood. These receptors all come from a woman aged 70 to 79 with COVID-19, enrolled during active disease.

CDR3 coding DNA: TGTGCCAGCAGCCCCCGGGACAGAGGTGGCTACACCTTC. It yields the protein CASSPRDRGGYTF. The V call is TRBV27, the J call TRBJ1-2, with 7 bases matching TRBD1. J was trimmed by 7 bases and V by 6 bases; bases with no gene match: 8. Germline CDR1 MNHEY, CDR2 SMNVEV (reference sequence). The CDR3 extends over 13 amino acids.

V usage is TRBV11-2 and J usage is TRBJ1-1, with a tentative D call TRBD1 (5 bases). The germline V and J ends were trimmed by 3 bases and 5 bases, with 13 bases remaining between them. The CDR3 totals 14 residues. Per the germline V gene, CDR1 is SGHAT and CDR2 is FQNNGV. CDR3 sequence: CASSFSGRDTEAFF. The CDR3 bases are TGTGCCAGCAGCTTTTCTGGCAGGGATACTGAAGCTTTCTTT.

The rearrangement joins TRBV7-9 to TRBJ2-6, with TRBD1 as a possible D gene (6 bases). From germline, CDR1 is SEHNR and CDR2 FQNEAQ (reference sequence). V lost 6 bases, J lost 1 base, and 16 bases lay in between. This CDR3 is 17 amino acids long. In DNA form, the CDR3 reads TGTGCCAGCAGAGGACGGGACAAAAAATCTGGGGCCAACGTCCTGACTTTC. Its translation is CASRGRDKKSGANVLTF.

Here the CDR3 reads CASSYGADGYTF. The DNA of the CDR3 is TGTGCCAGCAGTTACGGCGCGGATGGCTACACCTTC. The chain is built from TRBV6-5 and TRBJ1-2; D remains unclear. This CDR3 has 12 residues. Germline CDR1 reads MNHEY; CDR2 reads SVGAGI. V shed 2 bases and J shed 6 bases, with 7 bases lying between them.

The V gene is TRBV5-1, the J gene TRBJ2-5; 9 nucleotides line up with TRBD1. V shed 0 bases, J shed 5 bases, and the junction held 8 bases outside the gene matches. The germline CDR1 and CDR2 sequences are SGHRS and YFSETQ. The CDR3 runs to 16 residues. The CDR3 spells CASSLAGTGSGETQYF. CDR3 in DNA: TGCGCCAGCAGCTTGGCCGGGACAGGGTCGGGTGAGACCCAGTACTTC.

The rearrangement joins TRBV6-2 or TRBV6-3 to TRBJ1-5, with D perhaps TRBD1 (6 bases). CDR3 length equals 16 residues. The germline gives CDR1 MNHEY, CDR2 SVGEGT. V lost 2 bases, J lost 5 bases, and 16 bases lay in between. CDR3 protein: CASSYPTQGRHQPQHF. CDR3 in DNA: TGTGCCAGCAGTTACCCAACACAGGGACGGCATCAGCCCCAGCATTTT.

The sample holds a few counts of this clone. This chain joins TRBV7-8 and TRBJ1-1; 7 nucleotides agree with TRBD1. The CDR3 runs 15 residues. Germline loops: CDR1 SGHVS, CDR2 FQNEAQ. V lost 5 bases and J lost 8; bases outside the gene matches: 14. Here the CDR3 reads CASSKGTAVGAEAFF. DNA for the CDR3: TGTGCCAGCAGCAAAGGGACAGCCGTTGGGGCGGAAGCTTTCTTT.

The V call is TRBV2, the J call TRBJ1-6, with TRBD1 identical over 9 bases. The V and J ends lost 4 bases and 7 bases, in that order; junction bases with no gene match: 11. The CDR3 spans 17 residues. CDR1 and CDR2 (germline): SNHLY, FYNNEI. The CDR3 reads CASSGLDRGISNSPLHF. The CDR3 nucleotides are TGTGCCAGCAGTGGGCTGGACAGGGGAATAAGCAATTCACCCCTCCACTTT.

J is TRBJ2-1 and V is TRBV30; a weak D match, TRBD2 (5 bases). CDR1 and CDR2 from the germline V gene are GTSNPN and SVGIG (reference sequence). The CDR3 is made up of 15 amino acids. V shed 4 bases and J shed 0 bases, with 13 bases lying between them. CDR3 loop: CAWTQDFSSYNEQFF. In nucleotides, the CDR3 is TGTGCCTGGACCCAGGACTTTAGCTCCTACAATGAGCAGTTCTTC. Full variable domain (outside the CDR3, taken from reference TRBV30 and TRBJ2-1): SQTIHQWPATLVQPVGSPLSLECTVEGTSNPNLYWYRQAAGRGLQLLFYSVGIGQISSEVPQNLSASRPQDRQFILSSKKLLLSDSGFYLCAWTQDFSSYNEQFFGPGTRLTVL.

CDR3 coding DNA: TGTGCCAGCTCACCATCGGGGAGTAGTGAAGCTTTCTTT. Its protein product is CASSPSGSSEAFF. This chain joins TRBV18 and TRBJ1-1; the D is unclear. This CDR3 has 13 residues. V lost 2 bases, J lost 7 bases, and 11 bases lay in between. CDR1 and CDR2 from the germline V gene are KGHSH and LQKENI.

CDR3 sequence (DNA): TGTGCCACCAGCTTCCGACAGGGCCTAGGCGGCTACACCTTC. This codes for CATSFRQGLGGYTF. The V call is TRBV15, the J call TRBJ1-2; 7 bases align to TRBD1. This CDR3 region has 14 residues. The junction had 11 bases not matched to a gene; V was cut back by 5 bases and J by 8 bases. Germline V gives CDR1 LNHNV, CDR2 YYDKDF (reference sequence).

This chain joins TRBV30 and TRBJ1-5; a possible D gene is TRBD1 (6 bases). V shed 0 bases and J shed 3 bases, with 9 bases lying between them. Germline CDR1 and CDR2: GTSNPN and SVGIG (reference sequence). This CDR3 has 14 amino acids. The chain's CDR3 is CAWSVTGNNQPQHF. CDR3 nucleotides: TGTGCCTGGAGTGTAACAGGGAACAATCAGCCCCAGCATTTT.

The rearrangement joins TRBV5-8 to TRBJ1-1; D call uncertain. V was pared by 5 bases and J by 1 base, with 12 bases between. There are 14 residues in the CDR3. Germline values: CDR1 SGHTS, CDR2 YDEGEE. DNA of the CDR3: TGTGCCAGCAGACTGAGACGGGGGAACACTGAAGCTTTCTTT. This sequence encodes CASRLRRGNTEAFF.

This chain links TRBV4-3 with TRBJ1-2; D is undetermined. Deletions cut 8 bases from V and 2 bases from J, with 9 bases between. The CDR3 is 12 residues long. The germline CDR1 and CDR2 sequences are LGHNA and YSLEER. CDR3 coding DNA: TGCGCCAGCTCTACGATGAACTATGGCTACACCTTC. Translating gives CASSTMNYGYTF.

This clone was seen more than once but under ten times. This chain uses TRBV10-1 with TRBJ1-1; D not certain. This CDR3 is 14 amino acids long. V dropped 2 bases and J dropped 4 bases, with 11 bases sitting between them. Germline lookup yields CDR1 WNHNN and CDR2 SYGVQD (reference sequence). The CDR3, as DNA: TGCGCCAGCAGTGAGATTCCCTCCCTCACTGAAGCTTTCTTT. Translation: CASSEIPSLTEAFF.

The chain recombines TRBV27 with TRBJ1-4; 7 nucleotides line up with TRBD1. The CDR3 length is 16 residues. The germline CDR1 and CDR2 sequences are MNHEY and SMNVEV (reference sequence). V gave up 6 bases and J gave up 1 base; unmatched junction bases: 8. The DNA of the CDR3 is TGTGCCAGCAGAGAGGGACAGCTCCTAACTAATGAAAAACTGTTTTTT. Its protein is CASREGQLLTNEKLFF.

This chain connects TRBV5-1 to TRBJ1-2; D is possibly TRBD1 (5 bases). The CDR3 is 16 amino acids. The V gene's germline CDR1 is SGHRS and CDR2 YFSETQ. Trimming took off 0 bases at V and 2 bases at J, with 14 bases between the two ends. DNA of the CDR3: TGCGCCAGCAGCTTGGAGTGGGCAGGGTACAACTATGGCTACACCTTC. Its translation is CASSLEWAGYNYGYTF.